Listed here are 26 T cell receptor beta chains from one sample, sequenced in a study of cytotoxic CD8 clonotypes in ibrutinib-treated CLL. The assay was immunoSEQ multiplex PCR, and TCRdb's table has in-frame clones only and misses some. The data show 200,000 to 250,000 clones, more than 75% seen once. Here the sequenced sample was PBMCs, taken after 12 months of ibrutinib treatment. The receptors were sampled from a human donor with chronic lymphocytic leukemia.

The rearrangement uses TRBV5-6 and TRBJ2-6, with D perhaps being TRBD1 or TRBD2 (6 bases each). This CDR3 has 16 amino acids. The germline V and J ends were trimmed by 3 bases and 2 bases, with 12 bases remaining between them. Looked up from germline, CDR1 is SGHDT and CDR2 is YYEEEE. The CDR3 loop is CASSSGGGPGANVLTF. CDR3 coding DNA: TGTGCCAGCAGCTCAGGAGGGGGGCCTGGGGCCAACGTCCTGACTTTC.

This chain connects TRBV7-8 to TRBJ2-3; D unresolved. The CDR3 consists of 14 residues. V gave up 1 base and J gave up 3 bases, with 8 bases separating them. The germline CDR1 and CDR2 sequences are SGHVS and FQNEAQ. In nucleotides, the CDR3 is TGTGCCAGCAGCTTAGACACAGCAACAGATACGCAGTATTTT. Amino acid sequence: CASSLDTATDTQYF.

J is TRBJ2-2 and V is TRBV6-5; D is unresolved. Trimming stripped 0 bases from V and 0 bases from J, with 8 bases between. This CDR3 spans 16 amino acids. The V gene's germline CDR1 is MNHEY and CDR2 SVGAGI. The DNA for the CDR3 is TGTGCCAGCAGTTACTCGAATCAGGCGAACACCGGGGAGCTGTTTTTT. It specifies CASSYSNQANTGELFF.

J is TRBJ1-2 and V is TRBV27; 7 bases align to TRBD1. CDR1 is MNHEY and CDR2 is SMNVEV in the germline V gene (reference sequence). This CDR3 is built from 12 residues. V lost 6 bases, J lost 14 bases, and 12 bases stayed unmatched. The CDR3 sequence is CASSLIGGRETF. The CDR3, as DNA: TGTGCCAGCAGCTTAATAGGGGGCCGAGAGACCTTC.

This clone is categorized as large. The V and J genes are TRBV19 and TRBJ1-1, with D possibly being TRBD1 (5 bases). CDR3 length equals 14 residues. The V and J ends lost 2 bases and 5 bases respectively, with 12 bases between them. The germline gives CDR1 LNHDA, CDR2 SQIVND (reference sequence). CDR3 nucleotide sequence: TGTGCCAGTAGTATATCCGGGGGAGGGACTGAAGCTTTCTTT. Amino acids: CASSISGGGTEAFF.

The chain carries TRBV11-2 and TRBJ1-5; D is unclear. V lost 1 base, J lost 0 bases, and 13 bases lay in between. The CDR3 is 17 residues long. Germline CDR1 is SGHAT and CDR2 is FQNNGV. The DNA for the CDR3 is TGTGCCAGCAGCTTAGTCTCCAGTTCTTATAGCAATCAGCCCCAGCATTTT. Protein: CASSLVSSSYSNQPQHF.

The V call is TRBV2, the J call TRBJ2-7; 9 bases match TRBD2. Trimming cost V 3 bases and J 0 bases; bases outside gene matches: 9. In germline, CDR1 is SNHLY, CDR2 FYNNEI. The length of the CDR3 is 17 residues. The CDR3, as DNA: TGTGCCAGCAGTGACGATAGTAGCGGGAGAGGCTCCTACGAGCAGTACTTC. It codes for CASSDDSSGRGSYEQYF.

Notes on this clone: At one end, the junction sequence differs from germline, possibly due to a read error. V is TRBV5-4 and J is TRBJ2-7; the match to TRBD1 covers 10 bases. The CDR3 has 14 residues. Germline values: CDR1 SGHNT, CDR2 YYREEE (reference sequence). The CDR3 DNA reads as TGTGCCAGCAGCTTGGTTCGACAGGGGGCTACTGAAAGCTTC. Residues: CASSLVRQGATESF. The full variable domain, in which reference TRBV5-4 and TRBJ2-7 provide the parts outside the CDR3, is ETGVTQSPTHLIKTRGQQVTLRCSSQSGHNTVSWYQQALGQGPQFIFQYYREEENGRGNFPPRFSGLQFPNYSSELNVNALELDDSALYLCASSLVRQGATESFGPGTRLTVT.

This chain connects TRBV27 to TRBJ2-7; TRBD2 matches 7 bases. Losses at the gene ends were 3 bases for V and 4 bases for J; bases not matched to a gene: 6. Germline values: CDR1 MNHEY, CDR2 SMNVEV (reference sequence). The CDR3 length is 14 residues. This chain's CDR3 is CASSFNSGGYEQYF. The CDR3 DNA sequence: TGTGCCAGCAGTTTCAATTCGGGGGGATACGAGCAGTACTTC.

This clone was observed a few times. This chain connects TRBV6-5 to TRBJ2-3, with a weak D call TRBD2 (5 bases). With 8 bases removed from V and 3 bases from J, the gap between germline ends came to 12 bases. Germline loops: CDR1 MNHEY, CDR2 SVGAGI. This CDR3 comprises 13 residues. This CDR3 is CASAPPGTDTQYF. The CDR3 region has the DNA TGTGCCAGCGCACCCCCGGGGACAGATACGCAGTATTTT.

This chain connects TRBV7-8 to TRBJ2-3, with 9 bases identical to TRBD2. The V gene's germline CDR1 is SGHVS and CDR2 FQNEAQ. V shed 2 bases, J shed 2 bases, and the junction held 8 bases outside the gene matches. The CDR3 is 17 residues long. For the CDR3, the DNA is TGTGCCAGCAGCTTAAGGGGTGGCGGGGGGGCCACAGATACGCAGTATTTT. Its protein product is CASSLRGGGGATDTQYF.

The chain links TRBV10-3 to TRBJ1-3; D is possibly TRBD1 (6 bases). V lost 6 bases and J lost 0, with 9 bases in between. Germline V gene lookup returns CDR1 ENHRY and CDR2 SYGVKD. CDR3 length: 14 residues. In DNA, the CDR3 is TGTGCCATCAGAGCGGACAGCTCTGGAAACACCATATATTTT. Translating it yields CAIRADSSGNTIYF.

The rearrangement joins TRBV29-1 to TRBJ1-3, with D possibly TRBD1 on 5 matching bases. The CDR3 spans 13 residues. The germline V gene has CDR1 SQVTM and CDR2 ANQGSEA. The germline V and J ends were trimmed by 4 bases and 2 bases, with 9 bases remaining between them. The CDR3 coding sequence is TGCAGCGTTGTGGGGGTAGCTGGAAACACCATATATTTT. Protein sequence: CSVVGVAGNTIYF.

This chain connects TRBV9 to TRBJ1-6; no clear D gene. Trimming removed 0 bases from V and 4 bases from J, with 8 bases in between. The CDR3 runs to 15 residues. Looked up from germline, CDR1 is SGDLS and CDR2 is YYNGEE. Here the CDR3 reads CASSVALIYNSPLHF. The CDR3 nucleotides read TGTGCCAGCAGCGTAGCCCTGATATATAATTCACCCCTCCACTTT.

CDR3 region: CASSPLGIQETQYF. Here the CDR3 DNA reads TGTGCCAGCTCACCATTGGGAATCCAAGAGACCCAGTACTTC. This chain links TRBV18 with TRBJ2-5; D call uncertain. Germline V CDR1 and CDR2: KGHSH, LQKENI. CDR3 length: 14 amino acids. The V end lost 2 bases, the J end lost 1 base, and 8 bases lay between the germline ends.

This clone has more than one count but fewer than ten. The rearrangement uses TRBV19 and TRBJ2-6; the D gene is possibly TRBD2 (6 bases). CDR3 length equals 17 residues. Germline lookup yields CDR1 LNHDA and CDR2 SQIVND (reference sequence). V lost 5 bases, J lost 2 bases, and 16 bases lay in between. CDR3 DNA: TGTGCCAGTAGTCGGACCCAAGGGAGGACTGGGGCCAACGTCCTGACTTTC. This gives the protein CASSRTQGRTGANVLTF.

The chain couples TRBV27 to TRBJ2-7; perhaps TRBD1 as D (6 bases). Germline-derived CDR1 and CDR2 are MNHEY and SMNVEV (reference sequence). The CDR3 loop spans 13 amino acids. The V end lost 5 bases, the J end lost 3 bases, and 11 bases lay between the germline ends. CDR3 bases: TGTGCCAGCAGTACCCTACAGGGCTACGAGCAGTACTTC. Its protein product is CASSTLQGYEQYF.

The CDR3 is CASSFGTSPYEQYF. CDR3 coding DNA: TGTGCCAGCAGCTTCGGGACGTCCCCCTACGAGCAGTACTTC. The chain carries TRBV7-9 and TRBJ2-7; the D gene could be TRBD1 or TRBD2 (5 bases each). Trimming shortened V by 3 bases and J by 2 bases, and 11 bases separated the two germline ends. CDR3 size: 14 residues. The germline CDR1 and CDR2 sequences are SEHNR and FQNEAQ (reference sequence).

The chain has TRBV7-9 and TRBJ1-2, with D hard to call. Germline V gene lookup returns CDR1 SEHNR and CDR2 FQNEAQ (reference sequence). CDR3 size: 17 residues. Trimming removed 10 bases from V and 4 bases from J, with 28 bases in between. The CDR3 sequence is CATTSPTLTPTGYGYTF. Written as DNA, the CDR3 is TGTGCCACCACGTCCCCGACATTAACCCCTACTGGCTATGGCTACACCTTC.

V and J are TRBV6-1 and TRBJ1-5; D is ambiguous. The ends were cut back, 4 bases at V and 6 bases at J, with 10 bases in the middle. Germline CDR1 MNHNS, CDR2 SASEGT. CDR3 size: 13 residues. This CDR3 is CASSVEEGQPQHF. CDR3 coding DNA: TGTGCCAGCAGTGTCGAAGAAGGTCAGCCCCAGCATTTT.

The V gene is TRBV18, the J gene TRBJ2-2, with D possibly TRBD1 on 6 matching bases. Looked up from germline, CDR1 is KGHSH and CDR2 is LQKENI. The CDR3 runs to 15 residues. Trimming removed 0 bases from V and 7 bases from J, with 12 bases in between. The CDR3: CASSPPSGADGELFF. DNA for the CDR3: TGTGCCAGCTCACCACCGTCAGGGGCGGACGGGGAGCTGTTTTTT.

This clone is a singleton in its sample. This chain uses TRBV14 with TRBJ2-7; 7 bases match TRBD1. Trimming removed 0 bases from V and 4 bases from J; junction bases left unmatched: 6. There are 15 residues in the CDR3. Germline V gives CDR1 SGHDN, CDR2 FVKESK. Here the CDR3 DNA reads TGTGCCAGCAGCCAAGAGACTGGGACAGAATACGAGCAGTACTTC. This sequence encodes CASSQETGTEYEQYF.

CDR3 sequence (DNA): TGTGCCAGCAGCGTAGGCGCCGCTCCCGGACAGCCCCAGCATTTT. Translated, it gives CASSVGAAPGQPQHF. The rearrangement uses TRBV9 and TRBJ1-5; D gene uncertain. Trimming removed 0 bases from V and 7 bases from J, with 14 bases in between. Germline loops: CDR1 SGDLS, CDR2 YYNGEE. The CDR3 spans 15 residues.

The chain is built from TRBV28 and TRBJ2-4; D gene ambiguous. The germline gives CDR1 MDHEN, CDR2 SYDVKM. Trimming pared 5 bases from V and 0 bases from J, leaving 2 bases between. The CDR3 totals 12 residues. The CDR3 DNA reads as TGTGCCAGCAGTCTAGCCAAAAACATTCAGTACTTC. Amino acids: CASSLAKNIQYF.

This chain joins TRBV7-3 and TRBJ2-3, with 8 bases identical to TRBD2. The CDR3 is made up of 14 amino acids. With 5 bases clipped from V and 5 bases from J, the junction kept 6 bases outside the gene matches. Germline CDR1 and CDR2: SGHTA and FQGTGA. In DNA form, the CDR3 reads TGTGCCAGCAGCCACGGACTAGCCCTAGATACGCAGTATTTT. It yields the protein CASSHGLALDTQYF.

This chain's CDR3 is CASSLQQGFGNTIYF. CDR3 nucleotide sequence: TGTGCCAGCAGTTTACAACAGGGGTTTGGAAACACCATATATTTT. The J gene is TRBJ1-3, the V gene TRBV27; 7 positions match TRBD1. The V and J ends lost 2 bases and 3 bases, in that order; junction bases with no gene match: 4. Per the germline V gene, CDR1 is MNHEY and CDR2 is SMNVEV (reference sequence). This CDR3 is 15 amino acids long.